These 17 T cell receptor beta chains were sequenced from one sample in a study of blood T cell repertoires in COVID-19. Assay: immunoSEQ multiplex PCR; the TCRdb copy retains only in-frame clones and omits some. The table includes 200,000 to 250,000 clones, more than 75% detected once. The source material was peripheral blood. The receptor source for this set is a woman in her seventies with COVID-19, enrolled during active disease.

The chain combines TRBV5-6 with TRBJ2-7, with D tentatively TRBD1 (6 bases). Germline V lookup: CDR1 SGHDT, CDR2 YYEEEE. The CDR3 is 13 residues long. The V gene lost 4 bases and the J gene lost 3 bases, with 11 bases spanning the gap. CDR3 nucleotide sequence: TGTGCCAGCAGCCCCGGACAGCACTACGAGCAGTACTTC. Amino acid sequence: CASSPGQHYEQYF.

The genes are TRBV28 and TRBJ2-3; tentative D call: TRBD1 (6 bases). The CDR3 spans 15 residues. V lost 5 bases, J lost 3 bases, and 15 bases lay in between. Germline values: CDR1 MDHEN, CDR2 SYDVKM. The CDR3 protein is CASSGAGAGTDTQYF. The CDR3 DNA reads as TGTGCCAGCAGTGGGGCAGGGGCTGGGACAGATACGCAGTATTTT.

This chain uses TRBV2 with TRBJ1-2, with D unresolved. The germline gives CDR1 SNHLY, CDR2 FYNNEI. V lost 8 bases to trimming and J lost 1 base, with 8 bases between them. The CDR3 extends over 12 amino acids. CDR3 DNA sequence: TGTGCCAGCCGGGGAGATAACTATGGCTACACCTTC. Its protein product is CASRGDNYGYTF.

This clone was observed a handful of times. The chain recombines TRBV28 with TRBJ2-7, with 7 bases matching TRBD2. V shed 2 bases and J 6 bases; nucleotides not matched to a gene: 7. The CDR3 is 14 amino acids. Germline lookup yields CDR1 MDHEN and CDR2 SYDVKM. The CDR3 region is CASSLGGSLAEQYF. DNA of the CDR3: TGTGCCAGCAGTTTAGGCGGGAGTCTCGCCGAGCAGTACTTC.

There are a few counts of this clone. V gene TRBV9 combines with J gene TRBJ1-1, with D tentatively TRBD1 (5 bases). Germline-derived CDR1 and CDR2 are SGDLS and YYNGEE. The V gene lost 4 bases and the J gene lost 0 bases, with 22 bases spanning the gap. The CDR3 totals 18 residues. Written as DNA, the CDR3 is TGTGCCAGCAGCCCGGGAGGGTCGGGGCGCTCTATGAACACTGAAGCTTTCTTT. Amino acids: CASSPGGSGRSMNTEAFF.

This clone was recorded once. The V call is TRBV5-4, the J call TRBJ1-4; tentatively, D is TRBD1 (6 bases). Deletions cut 4 bases from V and 2 bases from J, with 9 bases between. The CDR3 is made up of 14 amino acids. Germline V gene data show CDR1 as SGHNT and CDR2 as YYREEE (reference sequence). In nucleotides, the CDR3 is TGTGCCAGCAGCACACAGGGTACTAATGAAAAACTGTTTTTT. Translated: CASSTQGTNEKLFF. Full variable domain (missing parts from reference TRBV5-4 and TRBJ1-4): ETGVTQSPTHLIKTRGQQVTLRCSSQSGHNTVSWYQQALGQGPQFIFQYYREEENGRGNFPPRFSGLQFPNYSSELNVNALELDDSALYLCASSTQGTNEKLFFGSGTQLSVL.

The chain carries TRBV4-2 and TRBJ2-7; D possibly corresponds to TRBD1 (8 bases). This CDR3 spans 15 amino acids. Trimming took off 1 base at V and 3 bases at J, with 13 bases between the two ends. The germline V gene has CDR1 LGHNA and CDR2 YNFKEQ. CDR3 coding DNA: TGTGCCAGCAGCCAAGGAGCGGGACAGGTCTACGAGCAGTACTTC. This sequence encodes CASSQGAGQVYEQYF.

This chain connects TRBV4-3 to TRBJ1-2; D remains unclear. Germline loops: CDR1 LGHNA, CDR2 YSLEER. CDR3 length: 13 residues. Between the trimmed V and J ends, which lost 0 bases and 3 bases, there was a span of 5 bases. The CDR3 DNA sequence: TGCGCCAGCAGCCAAGATCATCACTATGGCTACACCTTC. Protein product: CASSQDHHYGYTF.

The chain joins TRBV2 to TRBJ1-1, with a weak D call TRBD1 (6 bases). The CDR3 consists of 15 residues. The V and J ends lost 4 bases and 2 bases respectively, with 14 bases between them. Germline lookup yields CDR1 SNHLY and CDR2 FYNNEI. The CDR3 sequence is CASSVPGAVNTEAFF. CDR3 bases: TGTGCCAGCAGTGTGCCAGGGGCTGTAAACACTGAAGCTTTCTTT.

The chain has TRBV3-1 (or the pseudogene TRBV3-2) and TRBJ2-7; D is unresolved. The germline gives CDR1 LGHDT, CDR2 YNNKEL (reference sequence). V gave up 2 bases and J gave up 8 bases, with 16 bases separating them. The CDR3 extends over 14 amino acids. The CDR3 loop is CASSQNQDRVKQYF. The CDR3 region has the DNA TGTGCCAGCAGCCAAAACCAAGATCGGGTTAAGCAGTACTTC.

This chain connects TRBV19 to TRBJ2-5, with 11 bases aligning to TRBD2. V shed 7 bases, J shed 5 bases, and the junction held 6 bases outside the gene matches. The CDR3 is 14 residues long. Germline V lookup: CDR1 LNHDA, CDR2 SQIVND (reference sequence). The CDR3 reads CASTSLAGEETQYF. CDR3 DNA sequence: TGTGCCAGTACCTCACTAGCGGGAGAGGAGACCCAGTACTTC. The full variable domain, completed using reference TRBV19 and TRBJ2-5, is DGGITQSPKYLFRKEGQNVTLSCEQNLNHDAMYWYRQDPGQGLRLIYYSQIVNDFQKGDIAEGYSVSREKKESFPLTVTSAQKNPTAFYLCASTSLAGEETQYFGPGTRLLVL.

This clone came up once. V usage is TRBV11-3 and J usage is TRBJ2-1; tentatively, D is TRBD2 (5 bases). Germline CDR1 is SGHNT and CDR2 is YENEEA. V was cut by 4 bases and J by 2 bases, with 9 bases left in between. The CDR3 is 14 residues long. CDR3 amino acids: CASSSSGTYNEQFF. CDR3 sequence (DNA): TGTGCCAGCAGCTCTTCCGGGACCTACAATGAGCAGTTCTTC.

V gene TRBV2 combines with J gene TRBJ1-2; maybe TRBD1 (6 bases). Germline CDR1 is SNHLY and CDR2 is FYNNEI. V was shortened by 2 bases and J by 7 bases, with 17 bases between the two germline ends. There are 15 residues in the CDR3. CDR3 amino acids: CASSESAQGLGGYTF. The CDR3 nucleotides read TGTGCCAGCAGTGAATCCGCCCAGGGGTTGGGTGGCTACACCTTC.

This clone was detected a few times. This chain joins TRBV7-2 and TRBJ2-7; D is possibly TRBD1 (6 bases). The CDR3 sequence is 14 residues long. In germline, CDR1 is SGHTA, CDR2 FQGNSA. V was trimmed by 3 bases and J by 6 bases, leaving 15 bases between them. Here the CDR3 DNA reads TGTGCCAGCAGCTTGCCGGGACAAGCAGGCGAGCAGTACTTC. It translates to CASSLPGQAGEQYF.

The chain links TRBV11-1 to TRBJ1-1, with 9 bases matching TRBD1. Germline CDR1 is SGHAT and CDR2 is FQDESV (reference sequence). Trimming removed 4 bases from V and 3 bases from J; junction bases left unmatched: 9. This CDR3 spans 16 amino acids. CDR3 nucleotide sequence: TGTGCCAGCAGCTCAGGGACAGGGAGAAGAGACACTGAAGCTTTCTTT. Translated: CASSSGTGRRDTEAFF. The variable domain in full, completed from reference TRBV11-1 and TRBJ1-1, reads EAEVAQSPRYKITEKSQAVAFWCDPISGHATLYWYRQILGQGPELLVQFQDESVVDDSQLPKDRFSAERLKGVDSTLKIQPAELGDSAMYLCASSSGTGRRDTEAFFGQGTRLTVV.

The chain employs TRBV29-1 and TRBJ2-1; unclear D gene. The CDR3 length is 12 residues. Germline loops: CDR1 SQVTM, CDR2 ANQGSEA. Trimming pared 6 bases from V and 3 bases from J, leaving 9 bases between. The DNA of the CDR3 is TGCAGCGTAAGTCAGATCTACAATGAGCAGTTCTTC. Translated, it gives CSVSQIYNEQFF.

The chain joins TRBV6-2 or TRBV6-3 to TRBJ1-1; D not resolved. V lost 6 bases, J lost 7 bases, and 9 bases lay in between. Germline CDR1 is MNHEY and CDR2 is SVGEGT. The CDR3 extends over 11 amino acids. CDR3 in DNA: TGTGCCAGCAGCAGAGAGATTGAAGCTTTCTTT. Protein sequence: CASSREIEAFF.